The clone carrying this T cell receptor beta chain has a single count. This same CDR3 is encoded by further DNA sequences in the sample. Seattle cases were enrolled at active infection and followed longitudinally. The sample comes from a study of blood T cell repertoires in COVID-19. V shed 4 bases, J shed 0 bases, and the junction held 3 bases outside the gene matches. This CDR3 contains 15 residues. Germline CDR1 and CDR2: SGHRS and YFSETQ. Under the authors' procedure: Reference gene primers were amplified, and this amplification served to estimate nucleated cell counts. Assay: immunoSEQ multiplex PCR; the TCRdb copy retains only in-frame clones and omits some. V and J calls and clone size are copied from that table; D and trimming were computed from the DNA. The data contain 250,000 to 400,000 clones, 85% to 90% of them seen just once; the ten biggest clones take up under 3.5%.

The chain recombines TRBV5-1 with TRBJ2-1; 8 positions match TRBD1. This sequence originates from a woman in her 30s with COVID-19, enrolled during active disease. Sequencing input: peripheral blood. The CDR3 region has the DNA TGCGCCAGCAGCGTAGGACAGGGCTCCTACAATGAGCAGTTCTTC. Protein: CASSVGQGSYNEQFF.